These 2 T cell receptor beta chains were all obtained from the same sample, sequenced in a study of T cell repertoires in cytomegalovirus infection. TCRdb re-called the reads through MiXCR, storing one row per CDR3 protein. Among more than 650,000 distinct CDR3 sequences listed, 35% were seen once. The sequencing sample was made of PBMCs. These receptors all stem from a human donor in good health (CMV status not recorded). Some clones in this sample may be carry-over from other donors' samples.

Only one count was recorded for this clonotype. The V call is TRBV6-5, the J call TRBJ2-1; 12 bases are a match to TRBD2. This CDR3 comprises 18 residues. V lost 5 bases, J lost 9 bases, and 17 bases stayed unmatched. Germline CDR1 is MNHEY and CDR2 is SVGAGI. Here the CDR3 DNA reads TGTGCCAGCAGTAGGAATGTTATGACTAGCGGGAGTAGGGGTGAGCAGTTCTTC. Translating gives CASSRNVMTSGSRGEQFF.

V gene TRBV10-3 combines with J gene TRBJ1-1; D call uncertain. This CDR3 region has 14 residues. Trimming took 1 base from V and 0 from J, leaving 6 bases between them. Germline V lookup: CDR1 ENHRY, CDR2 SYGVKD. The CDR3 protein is CAISEYRVNTEAFF. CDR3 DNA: TGTGCCATCAGTGAGTACAGAGTGAACACTGAAGCTTTCTTT.